The source of this TCR beta chain is a study of CD8 T cells in Susac syndrome. About this clonotype itself: Its cognate antigen is unknown.

General study points: As the study acknowledged, the number of individuals who were part of its TCR sequencing and HLA analysis was relatively small.

Germline CDR1 is DFQATT and CDR2 is SNEGSKA (reference sequence). The CDR3 is 16 residues long. Germline trimming cut 3 bases from V and 4 bases from J; bases unmatched to any gene: 14. Reverse transcription of roughly 0.5 to 1 ug RNA was carried out with random hexamers. MiXCR, run by TCRdb on the immunoSEQ multiplex PCR reads, gives a single entry per CDR3 protein. This table has hundreds of thousands of distinct CDR3 sequences, more than 70% appearing once. Sequenced: CD8+ T cells from PBMCs. J is TRBJ2-5 and V is TRBV20-1; 7 bases match TRBD1. This sequence originates from a human donor with multiple sclerosis. CDR3 coding DNA: TGCAGTGCTAGGTCCTACGAGGGGGCGAGGCGAGAGACCCAGTACTTC. Protein product: CSARSYEGARRETQYF.